This T cell receptor beta chain was sequenced for a study of naive and memory T cell subsets. The study's findings and limits: Naive repertoires, especially CD8, held a few larger clonotypes, possibly memory cells re-expressing CD45RA.

Trimming pared 0 bases from V and 12 bases from J, leaving 14 bases between. The CDR3 covers 13 residues. Per germline, CDR1 LGHDT and CDR2 YNNKEL (reference sequence). Turning to this clonotype: The antigen is not known.

The beta constant-region primer was an equimolar mix of two oligonucleotides covering TRBC1 and TRBC2. Ligated cDNA was amplified by four rounds of PCR with nested alpha and beta constant-region primers and SP2. TCRdb itself ran the UMI-ligation and nested PCR reads through MiXCR, one entry per CDR3 protein. Of 120,000 to 150,000 distinct CDR3 sequences in the sample, over 20% were seen once. This TCR derives from a human donor in good health. The genes are TRBV3-1 and TRBJ1-2, with TRBD1 as a possible D gene (6 bases). What was sequenced was naive CD4+ T cells from blood. CDR3 amino acids: CASSQDGGGGDTF. The CDR3 region has the DNA TGTGCCAGCAGCCAAGATGGCGGGGGGGGCGACACCTTC.